A selection of T cell receptor beta chains follows, all from one sample in a study of blood T cell repertoires in COVID-19. Clones were read by immunoSEQ multiplex PCR, and TCRdb kept only the in-frame ones, dropping some. Here the sample spans roughly 140,000 clones, roughly 80% being singletons. Sequenced material: peripheral blood. Receptors were obtained from a woman aged 80 or older in a cohort sampled during active or convalescent COVID-19. Each CDR3 is given with its conserved first and last residue. D genes are given only for firm matches. Size is omitted from some rows. Given values are once, few, many or a class for expanded clones.

.	TRBD1	TRBV9	TRBJ1-2	TGTGCCAGCAGCGCCGGGGGACAGCACTATGGCTACACCTTC	CASSAGGQHYGYTF
few	.	TRBV19	TRBJ1-6	TGTGCCAGTAGTCTGAGCTCCTATAATTCACCCCTCCACTTT	CASSLSSYNSPLHF
.	.	TRBV7-3	TRBJ1-6	TGTGCCAGCAGCTTAATGTTAAATTCACCCCTCCACTTT	CASSLMLNSPLHF
once	.	TRBV2	TRBJ2-5	TGTGCCAGCAACCGGGACACCTCCCAAGAGACCCAGTACTTC	CASNRDTSQETQYF
once	TRBD1	TRBV19	TRBJ1-2	TGTGCCAGTAGTATAGATCTTGGACAGGATGGCTACACCTTC	CASSIDLGQDGYTF
few	TRBD2	TRBV6-5	TRBJ2-2	TGTGCCAGCAACCTAGCGGGGGCGAACACCGGGGAGCTGTTTTTT	CASNLAGANTGELFF
.	.	TRBV28	TRBJ1-4	TGTGCCAGCAGTTTAGGAGGGGCAACTAATGAAAAACTGTTTTTT	CASSLGGATNEKLFF
.	.	TRBV5-1	TRBJ2-7	TGCGCCAGCAGTTCCACCGGGACACCCGGCTACGAGCAGTACTTC	CASSSTGTPGYEQYF
.	.	TRBV7-2	TRBJ1-1	TGTGCCAGCAGCTATGACTCGGGGAACACTGAAGCTTTCTTT	CASSYDSGNTEAFF
.	TRBD1	TRBV9	TRBJ1-2	TGTGCCAGCAGCCCCCCCTTCTATACACTGACAGGGGGCGATGGCTACACCTTC	CASSPPFYTLTGGDGYTF
.	.	TRBV21-1	TRBJ1-5	TGTGCCAGCAGCAAAATTAGAAACAGGGGGCTGTTCAATCAGCCCCAGCATTTT	CASSKIRNRGLFNQPQHF
.	TRBD1	TRBV19	TRBJ1-5	TGTGCCAGTAGTAACACAGGGGGTCCTCAGCCCCAGCATTTT	CASSNTGGPQPQHF
.	TRBD1	TRBV6-6	TRBJ1-5	TGTGCCAGCAGGGGATGGACAGGGGAGTATCAGCCCCAGCATTTT	CASRGWTGEYQPQHF
.	.	TRBV7-9	TRBJ1-2	TGTGCCAGCAGCTTAGCTGAGTCTCACACCTTC	CASSLAESHTF
few	.	TRBV28	TRBJ2-2	TGTGCCAGCTCCGGGGGGGACAGGGTCACCGGGGAGCTGTTTTTT	CASSGGDRVTGELFF
.	TRBD1	TRBV30	TRBJ2-7	TGTGCCTGGATCCAACCGGGACAGGGTAAATACGAGCAGTACTTC	CAWIQPGQGKYEQYF
few	.	TRBV4-1	TRBJ1-2	TGCGCCAGCAGCCAAGACGGGGTTATGGGTGGCTACACCTTC	CASSQDGVMGGYTF
.	.	TRBV2	TRBJ1-5	TGTGCCAGCAGCCTTCAGGGGCTGAACAATCAGCCCCAGCATTTT	CASSLQGLNNQPQHF
.	.	TRBV5-4	TRBJ1-4	TGTGCCAGCAGCTTGGGTGCGGGAACAACTAATGAAAAACTGTTTTTT	CASSLGAGTTNEKLFF
.	.	TRBV9	TRBJ1-2	TGTGCCAGCAGCGAGTCGGGGAATTATGGCTACACCTTC	CASSESGNYGYTF
.	.	TRBV12-3/TRBV12-4	TRBJ2-3	TGTGCCAGCAGTTTTTCGGGAGATACGCAGTATTTT	CASSFSGDTQYF
.	TRBD1	TRBV19	TRBJ1-1	TGTGCCAGTAGGGAGACAGGGCTGGCGAACACTGAAGCTTTCTTT	CASRETGLANTEAFF
.	TRBD1	TRBV10-1	TRBJ2-5	TGCGCCAGCTCGTTCCCAACCGGGACAGGGCATATACAAGAGACCCAGTACTTC	CASSFPTGTGHIQETQYF
few	.	TRBV19	TRBJ1-1	TGTGCCAGTAGTCCGCGGCGGCTTGAAGCTTTCTTT	CASSPRRLEAFF
few	TRBD1	TRBV2	TRBJ1-2	TGTGCCAGCAGTAGACAGGGGGCGCAGGGTAACTATGGCTACACCTTC	CASSRQGAQGNYGYTF
.	.	TRBV2	TRBJ1-2	TGTGCCAGCAGTGACGGACTGTATGGCTACACCTTC	CASSDGLYGYTF
.	TRBD1	TRBV7-6	TRBJ1-1	TGTGCCAGCAGCAAGGGACAGGGAAACACTGAAGCTTTCTTT	CASSKGQGNTEAFF
.	.	TRBV20-1	TRBJ2-1	TGCAGTGCTAGTACGGACAGCTCCTACAATGAGCAGTTCTTC	CSASTDSSYNEQFF
.	TRBD1	TRBV6-1	TRBJ1-5	TGTGCCAGCAGTGACAGGGGGATTACTCAGCCCCAGCATTTT	CASSDRGITQPQHF
few	.	TRBV5-4	TRBJ1-4	TGTGCCAGCAGCTTCACTGCAACTAATGAAAAACTGTTTTTT	CASSFTATNEKLFF
.	TRBD1	TRBV5-1	TRBJ2-2	TGCGCCAGCAGCTTGATTCGGGACAGGGGGTATACCGGGGAGCTGTTTTTT	CASSLIRDRGYTGELFF
.	TRBD1	TRBV6-5	TRBJ1-2	TGTGCCAGCACTAGACAGGGGCCCTATAGCTATGGCTACACCTTC	CASTRQGPYSYGYTF